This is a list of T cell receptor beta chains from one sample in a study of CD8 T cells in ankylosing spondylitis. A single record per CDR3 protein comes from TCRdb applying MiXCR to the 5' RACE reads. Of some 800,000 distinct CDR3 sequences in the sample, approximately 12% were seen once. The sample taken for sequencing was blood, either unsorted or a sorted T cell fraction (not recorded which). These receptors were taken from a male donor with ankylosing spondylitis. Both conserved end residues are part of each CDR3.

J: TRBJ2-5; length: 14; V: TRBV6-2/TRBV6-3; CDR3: CASSYFGTGETQYF
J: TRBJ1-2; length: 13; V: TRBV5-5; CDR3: CASSERGRAGYTF
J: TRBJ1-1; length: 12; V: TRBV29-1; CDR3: CSVDRDGTEAFF
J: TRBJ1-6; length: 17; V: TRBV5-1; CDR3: CASSPSATGGYNSPLHF
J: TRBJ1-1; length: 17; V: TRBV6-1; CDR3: CASRVSWWVPGNTEAFF
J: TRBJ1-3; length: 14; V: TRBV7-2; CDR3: CASSLSGNGDTIYF
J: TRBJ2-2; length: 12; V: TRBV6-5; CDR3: CASNRPSGELFF
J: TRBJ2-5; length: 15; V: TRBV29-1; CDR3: CSVVPGQGLVETQYF
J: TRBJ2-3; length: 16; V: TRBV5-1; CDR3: CASSSTSGSPPDTQYF
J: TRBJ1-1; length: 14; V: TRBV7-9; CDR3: CASSVGNWGTEAFF
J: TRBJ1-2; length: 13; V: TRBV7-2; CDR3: CASRRFTEYGYTF
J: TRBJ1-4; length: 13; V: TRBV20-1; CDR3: CSAREGPDEKLFF
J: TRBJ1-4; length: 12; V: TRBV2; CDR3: CASTGQNEKLFF
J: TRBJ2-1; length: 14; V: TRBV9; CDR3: CASSVQDSYNEQFF
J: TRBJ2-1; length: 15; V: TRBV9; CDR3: CASSARDGRDNEQFF
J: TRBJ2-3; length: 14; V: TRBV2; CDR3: CASSDYAGTDTQYF
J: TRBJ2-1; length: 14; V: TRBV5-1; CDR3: CASSQDGRNNEQFF
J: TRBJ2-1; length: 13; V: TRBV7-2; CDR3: CASRRGLYNEQFF
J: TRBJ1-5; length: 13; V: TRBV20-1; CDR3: CSARTGNEQPQHF
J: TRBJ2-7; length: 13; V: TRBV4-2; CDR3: CASSQEGDYEQYF